This TCR beta chain comes out of a study of shared clonotypes between healthy human individuals. On the study more broadly: Aged between 18 and 49, the donors were a couple of women and a few men. Each donor's CD8 memory used one plate, CD8 naive two, each CD4 subset three.

The assay was carried out at the deep level. Clones were sequenced by immunoSEQ multiplex PCR, and TCRdb holds only the in-frame ones, with some missing. The data show 2 million to 2.5 million clones, roughly 93% seen once. In germline, CDR1 is MDHEN, CDR2 SYDVKM. The V and J ends lost 4 bases and 6 bases respectively, with 13 bases between them. This CDR3 comprises 14 residues. The sequence came from a man younger than 35 in good health. Some clones in this sample may be carry-over from other donors' samples. V gene TRBV28 combines with J gene TRBJ2-1; D remains unclear. The sequenced sample was naive CD4+ T cells from PBMCs. Stated subset: CD45RA+ positively selected. The CDR3 loop is CASSSRLQINEQFF. The CDR3 DNA follows: TGTGCCAGCAGTTCGCGACTCCAAATCAATGAGCAGTTCTTC.